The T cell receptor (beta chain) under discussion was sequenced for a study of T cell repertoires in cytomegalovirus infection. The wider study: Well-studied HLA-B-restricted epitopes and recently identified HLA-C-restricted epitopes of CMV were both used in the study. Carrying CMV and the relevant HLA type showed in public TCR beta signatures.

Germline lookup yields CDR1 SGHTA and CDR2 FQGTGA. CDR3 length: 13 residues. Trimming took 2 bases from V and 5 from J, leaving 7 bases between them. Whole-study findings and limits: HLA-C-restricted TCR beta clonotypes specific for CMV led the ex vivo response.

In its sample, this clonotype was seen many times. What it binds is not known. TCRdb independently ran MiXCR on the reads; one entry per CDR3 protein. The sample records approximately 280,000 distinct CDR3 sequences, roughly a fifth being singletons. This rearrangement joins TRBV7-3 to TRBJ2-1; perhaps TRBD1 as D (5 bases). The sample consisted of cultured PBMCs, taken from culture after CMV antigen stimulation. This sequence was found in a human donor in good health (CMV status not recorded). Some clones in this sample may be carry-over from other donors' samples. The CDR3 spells CASSLQGNNEQFF. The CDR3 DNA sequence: TGTGCCAGCAGCTTACAGGGAAACAATGAGCAGTTCTTC. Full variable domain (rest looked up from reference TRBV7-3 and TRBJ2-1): GAGVSQTPSNKVTEKGKYVELRCDPISGHTALYWYRQSLGQGPEFLIYFQGTGAADDSGLPNDRFFAVRPEGSVSTLKIQRTERGDSAVYLCASSLQGNNEQFFGPGTRLTVL.